Listed below are T cell receptor beta chains from one sample, sequenced in a study of cytomegalovirus exposure and HLA in healthy donors. Assay: immunoSEQ multiplex PCR; the TCRdb copy retains only in-frame clones and omits some. The sample lists some 200,000 clones, roughly four fifths seen once, with 2.5% to 3% in the top ten. The sample taken for sequencing was PBMCs. Every receptor here comes from a woman aged 18-29 years in good health and CMV-seropositive. Both conserved end residues are part of each CDR3. The order of the fields is clone size, V gene, J gene, D gene, CDR3 protein, CDR3 DNA. D genes are given only for firm matches. The size field is filled for only some rows; it gives once, few, many or a size class.

.,TRBV10-3,TRBJ1-2,.,CAISESMRGYTF,TGTGCCATCAGTGAGTCGATGAGGGGCTACACCTTC
.,TRBV5-4,TRBJ1-2,.,CASTTWGGKRGYTF,TGTGCCAGCACCACCTGGGGGGGAAAACGTGGCTACACCTTT
.,TRBV4-3,TRBJ1-6,.,CASSQDGGGNSPLHF,TGCGCCAGCAGCCAAGATGGGGGGGGCAATTCACCCCTCCACTTT
.,TRBV27,TRBJ1-5,TRBD1,CASSLSSPTGSNQPQHF,TGTGCCAGCAGTTTATCCAGCCCGACAGGGAGCAATCAGCCCCAGCATTTT
.,TRBV6-1,TRBJ2-7,TRBD1,CASSVGSGQGSHEQYF,TGTGCCAGCAGTGTTGGCTCGGGACAGGGGAGCCACGAGCAGTACTTC
.,TRBV11-2,TRBJ2-7,TRBD1,CASSLGTGPYEQYF,TGTGCCAGCAGCTTAGGGACAGGGCCCTACGAGCAGTACTTC
.,TRBV5-4,TRBJ1-2,TRBD1,CASSHNRGRGGYTF,TGTGCCAGCAGTCACAACAGGGGGAGGGGCGGCTACACCTTC
.,TRBV5-5,TRBJ2-2,.,CASSFSRDIGELFF,TGTGCCAGCAGCTTTTCCAGGGATATCGGGGAGCTGTTTTTT
.,TRBV7-3,TRBJ2-1,.,CASSLVRDSRNEQFF,TGTGCCAGCAGCCTTGTCCGGGACTCCCGCAATGAGCAGTTCTTC
.,TRBV9,TRBJ2-3,TRBD2,CASSVSGGSTDTQYF,TGTGCCAGCAGCGTGAGCGGGGGTAGCACAGATACGCAGTATTTT
.,TRBV6-5,TRBJ2-7,.,CASTKQGGTYEQYF,TGTGCCAGCACCAAACAGGGGGGGACCTACGAGCAGTACTTC
.,TRBV2,TRBJ2-3,.,CASSQRGQSTDTQYF,TGTGCCAGCAGTCAACGAGGACAGTCCACAGATACGCAGTATTTT
.,TRBV5-1,TRBJ1-3,.,CASSPAPGVSGNTIYF,TGCGCCAGCAGCCCGGCCCCAGGGGTCTCCGGAAACACCATATATTTT
.,TRBV7-2,TRBJ1-3,.,CASSSDSGNTIYF,TGTGCCAGCAGCTCTGACAGTGGAAACACCATATATTTT
many,TRBV19,TRBJ1-1,TRBD1,CASSLTGGSPEAFF,TGTGCCAGTAGCCTGACAGGGGGCAGTCCTGAAGCTTTCTTT
.,TRBV21-1,TRBJ1-2,.,CASSKRSPPPYGYTF,TGTGCCAGCAGCAAGAGGTCTCCTCCTCCCTATGGCTACACCTTC
few,TRBV2,TRBJ2-2,.,CASMITFAGELFF,TGTGCCAGCATGATTACATTCGCCGGGGAGCTGTTTTTT
.,TRBV29-1,TRBJ2-2,.,CSVEGIRGNTGELFF,TGCAGCGTTGAAGGGATCAGGGGCAACACCGGGGAGCTGTTTTTT
.,TRBV25-1,TRBJ2-5,TRBD2,CASKEDSGGGTAQYF,TGTGCCAGCAAGGAGGATAGCGGGGGGGGAACGGCCCAGTACTTC
few,TRBV27,TRBJ1-1,TRBD1,CASSLWQGATEAFF,TGTGCCAGCAGTTTATGGCAGGGGGCCACTGAAGCTTTCTTT
few,TRBV7-9,TRBJ1-2,TRBD1,CASSLQGALYGYTF,TGTGCCAGCAGCTTACAGGGGGCCCTCTATGGCTACACCTTC
once,TRBV9,TRBJ2-3,.,CASSVGTGTRGQDTQYF,TGTGCCAGCAGCGTGGGAACGGGGACTAGGGGGCAAGATACGCAGTATTTT
.,TRBV6-5,TRBJ1-1,.,CASSYWRGAEAFF,TGTGCCAGCAGTTATTGGAGGGGCGCTGAAGCTTTCTTT
.,TRBV23-1,TRBJ2-7,.,CASSRPTGNSYEQYF,TGCGCCAGCAGTCGACCGACAGGTAACTCCTACGAGCAGTACTTC
.,TRBV25-1,TRBJ2-3,TRBD2,CASSDGVRLAGSDTQYF,TGTGCCAGCAGTGACGGGGTGCGTCTAGCGGGTTCAGATACGCAGTATTTT
.,TRBV6-1,TRBJ1-2,.,CASSERQRLNYGYTF,TGTGCCAGCAGTGAAAGACAGCGACTTAACTATGGCTACACCTTC
few,TRBV18,TRBJ2-7,.,CASSRTYEQYF,TGTGCCAGCTCACGTACCTACGAGCAGTACTTC
.,TRBV19,TRBJ2-7,TRBD1,CATWDRASGEQYF,TGTGCCACTTGGGACAGGGCATCGGGTGAGCAGTACTTC
.,TRBV2,TRBJ2-1,.,CASSQGSYNEQFF,TGTGCCAGCAGCCAGGGGTCATACAATGAGCAGTTCTTC
.,TRBV4-1,TRBJ2-3,TRBD1,CASSQTGSTDTQYF,TGCGCCAGCAGCCAGACAGGGAGCACAGATACGCAGTATTTT
.,TRBV7-8,TRBJ2-3,TRBD2,CASSLGTSVSTDTQYF,TGTGCCAGCAGCTTGGGGACTAGCGTGTCCACAGATACGCAGTATTTT